Only one count was recorded for the clone carrying this T cell receptor beta chain. This entry is derived from a study of Ad26.COV2.S vaccination and SARS-CoV-2 variants. Across the study: This donor came from the COV1001 trial of Ad26.COV2.S.

V dropped 0 bases and J dropped 4; count of bases not matched to a gene: 5. The CDR3 is 16 residues long. Germline V CDR1 and CDR2: SGHRS, YFSETQ. Here immunoSEQ multiplex PCR was the method, and the copy in TCRdb shows in-frame clones only, minus some. The sample has fewer than 400,000 clones, around four fifths seen once. Treatment: roughly 20 received Ad26.COV2.S at low or high dose, single or two shots; roughly five received placebo; per-sample allocation not given. Specimen acquisition occurred on day 63 following the initial vaccine or placebo injection. This specimen consisted of peripheral blood, obtained in a trial of Ad26.COV2.S vaccine versus placebo. The V gene is TRBV5-1, the J gene TRBJ1-3; 9 bases map to TRBD1. The TCR sequence derives from a person aged 18-65 years who received the Ad26.COV2.S COVID-19 vaccine or a placebo. CDR3 nucleotides: TGCGCCAGCAGCTTGGATTGGACAGGGGTAGGAAACACCATATATTTT. Its protein is CASSLDWTGVGNTIYF.